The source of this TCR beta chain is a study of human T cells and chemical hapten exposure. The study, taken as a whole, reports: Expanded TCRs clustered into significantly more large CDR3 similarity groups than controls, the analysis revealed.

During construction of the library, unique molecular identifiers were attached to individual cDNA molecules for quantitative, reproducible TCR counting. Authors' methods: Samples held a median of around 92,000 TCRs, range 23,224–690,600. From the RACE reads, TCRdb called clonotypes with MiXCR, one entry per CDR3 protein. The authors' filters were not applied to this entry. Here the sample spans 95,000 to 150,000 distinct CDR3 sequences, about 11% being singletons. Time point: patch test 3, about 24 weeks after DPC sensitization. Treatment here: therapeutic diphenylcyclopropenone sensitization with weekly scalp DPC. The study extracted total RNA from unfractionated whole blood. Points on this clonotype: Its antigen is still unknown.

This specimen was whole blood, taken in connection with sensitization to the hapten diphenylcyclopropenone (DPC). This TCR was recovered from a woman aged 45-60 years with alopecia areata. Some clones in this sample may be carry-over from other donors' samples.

The CDR3 protein is CASSLGQGWDGYTF. CDR3 coding DNA: TGTGCCAGCAGTTTGGGGCAGGGTTGGGATGGCTACACCTTC. The chain is built from TRBV12-3 or TRBV12-4 and TRBJ1-2, with D possibly TRBD1 on 5 matching bases. The ends were cut back, 3 bases at V and 6 bases at J, with 14 bases in the middle. CDR3 length: 14 amino acids.